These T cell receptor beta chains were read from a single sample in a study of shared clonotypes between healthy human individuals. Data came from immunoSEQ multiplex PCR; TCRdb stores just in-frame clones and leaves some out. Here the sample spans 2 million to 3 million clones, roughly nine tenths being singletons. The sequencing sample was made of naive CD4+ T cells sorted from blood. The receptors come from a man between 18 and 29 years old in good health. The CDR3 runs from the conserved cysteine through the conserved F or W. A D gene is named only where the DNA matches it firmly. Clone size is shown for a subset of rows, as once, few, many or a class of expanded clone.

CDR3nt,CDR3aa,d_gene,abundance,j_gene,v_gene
TGTGCCAGCAGCAGGGGACTAGCGGGAGAAGATACGCAGTATTTT,CASSRGLAGEDTQYF,TRBD2,.,TRBJ2-3,TRBV5-5
TGTGCCAGCAGCCGAAGGACAGTTCTTCCTAATGAAAAACTGTTTTTT,CASSRRTVLPNEKLFF,.,.,TRBJ1-4,TRBV5-6
TGTGCCAGCAGCCTATACACAGATACGCAGTATTTT,CASSLYTDTQYF,.,.,TRBJ2-3,TRBV7-2
TGTGCCAGCTCACCACGGGGGATCCCAGAGACCCAGTACTTC,CASSPRGIPETQYF,.,.,TRBJ2-5,TRBV18
TGTGCCAGCAAACGACTAGCGGTCACCGGGGAGCTGTTTTTT,CASKRLAVTGELFF,TRBD2,.,TRBJ2-2,TRBV6-1
TGTGCTAGTGGTTTGTATAGGGGCGCCTCTGTCACAGATACGCAGTATTTT,CASGLYRGASVTDTQYF,.,.,TRBJ2-3,TRBV12-5
TGTGCCAGCACCACTGACAGGGTTCGGGCCTCTAGAAAACCCGGGGAGCTGTTTTTT,CASTTDRVRASRKPGELFF,TRBD1,.,TRBJ2-2,TRBV27
TGTGCCAGCAGCGTCGGGTGGAACAGGGGAACAGATACGCAGTATTTT,CASSVGWNRGTDTQYF,TRBD1,.,TRBJ2-3,TRBV9
TGTGCCAGCAGCTTACTTAGACTAGCGGGAGGGCCGGTCACCGGGGAGCTGTTTTTT,CASSLLRLAGGPVTGELFF,TRBD2,.,TRBJ2-2,TRBV11-2
TGTGCCAGCAGCCTCGCGATCAGGGATAATGAAAAACTGTTTTTT,CASSLAIRDNEKLFF,.,.,TRBJ1-4,TRBV5-5
TGTGCCTGGAGTGTAACGAGCAGCGCCTACGAGCAGTACTTC,CAWSVTSSAYEQYF,.,.,TRBJ2-7,TRBV30
TGTGCCAGCTCACCTATGACAGGGGACACTGAAGCTTTCTTT,CASSPMTGDTEAFF,TRBD1,.,TRBJ1-1,TRBV18
TGTGCCAGCAGTCATCCCCGCGGGGGGGTATACAATGAGCAGTTCTTC,CASSHPRGGVYNEQFF,TRBD2,.,TRBJ2-1,TRBV2
TGTGCCAGCAGTCGGCAAGGGACCGGGGAGCTGTTTTTT,CASSRQGTGELFF,.,.,TRBJ2-2,TRBV6-5
TGCAGCGCCGGGTCCAGCGGGACTTACAATGAGCAGTTCTTC,CSAGSSGTYNEQFF,TRBD2,.,TRBJ2-1,TRBV29-1
TGTGCCAGCAGAGTAGGGCAGGGCACTGAAGCTTTCTTT,CASRVGQGTEAFF,.,.,TRBJ1-1,TRBV25-1
TGTGCCAGCAGCTTACAGGGAGCCGGGGAGCTGTTTTTT,CASSLQGAGELFF,.,.,TRBJ2-2,TRBV7-3
TGTGCCAGCAGCAAAATGGGAGCCCGGGCGAGCTCTGGAAACACCATATATTTT,CASSKMGARASSGNTIYF,.,.,TRBJ1-3,TRBV21-1
TGTGCCAGCAGTTTAGCCGGGACAGGGAATAGCAATCAGCCCCAGCATTTT,CASSLAGTGNSNQPQHF,TRBD1,.,TRBJ1-5,TRBV28
TGTGCCAGCAGTGAAAACTTCGGCTATGGCTACACCTTC,CASSENFGYGYTF,.,.,TRBJ1-2,TRBV6-1
TGTGCCAGCAGCTTATATGCCTATAATTCACCCCTCCACTTT,CASSLYAYNSPLHF,.,once,TRBJ1-6,TRBV11-3
TGTGCCAGCAGTGACTCGAGTTTCCCGCTAGCTACGGAGACCCAGTACTTC,CASSDSSFPLATETQYF,.,.,TRBJ2-5,TRBV6-4
TGCGCCAGCAGTCCAGAACGAAGCACAGATACGCAGTATTTT,CASSPERSTDTQYF,.,once,TRBJ2-3,TRBV10-1
TGTGCCAGCAGCTCGGGACAGGGTAAAGTATCTGGGGCCAACGTCCTGACTTTC,CASSSGQGKVSGANVLTF,TRBD1,.,TRBJ2-6,TRBV7-9
TGTGCCAGCAGCGTAGCTTGGATAGCGGGAGTCACAGATACGCAGTATTTT,CASSVAWIAGVTDTQYF,TRBD2,.,TRBJ2-3,TRBV9
TGCGCCAGCAGCCAAGAGGGTGTTATGGGAAGCTCCTATAATTCACCCCTCCACTTT,CASSQEGVMGSSYNSPLHF,.,.,TRBJ1-6,TRBV4-1
TGTGCCAGTAGTATCGGGGCAGGCGGCTACGAGCAGTACTTC,CASSIGAGGYEQYF,.,once,TRBJ2-7,TRBV19
TGTGCCAGCAGTCCGACAGGGGGCGGACAGCCCCAGCATTTT,CASSPTGGGQPQHF,TRBD1,.,TRBJ1-5,TRBV6-5
TGTGCCAGCAGCCATTGGACAGGGAAGAACACTGAAGCTTTCTTT,CASSHWTGKNTEAFF,TRBD1,few,TRBJ1-1,TRBV7-9
TGTGCCAGCAGTCCCGTGAGGGCGGGTGAGACCCAGTACTTC,CASSPVRAGETQYF,.,.,TRBJ2-5,TRBV6-1
TGTGCCAGCAGAATTCAACAGGGGACCCACTATGGCTACACCTTC,CASRIQQGTHYGYTF,TRBD1,.,TRBJ1-2,TRBV28
TGTGCCAGTAGTACCGGACAGGGGGTTCTTCAAGAGACCCAGTACTTC,CASSTGQGVLQETQYF,TRBD1,.,TRBJ2-5,TRBV19
TGCAGCGTTGGGACAGTGGATACGCAGTATTTT,CSVGTVDTQYF,.,once,TRBJ2-3,TRBV29-1
TGTGCCTGGAGTCCGTCGAATGTGGATGGCTACACCTTC,CAWSPSNVDGYTF,.,.,TRBJ1-2,TRBV30
TGTGCCAGCCTCGATCTCGCGACCGGGGGTCCCCAGCATTTT,CASLDLATGGPQHF,.,.,TRBJ1-5,TRBV19
TGTGCCAGCAGTTCGCAAATGCAAGCCGGAAACACCATATATTTT,CASSSQMQAGNTIYF,.,.,TRBJ1-3,TRBV7-2
TGTGCCAGCAGCGAACAGGGGCCTGTCGGAAACACCATATATTTT,CASSEQGPVGNTIYF,TRBD1,few,TRBJ1-3,TRBV2